A single sample gave rise to the 16 T cell receptor beta chains below, sequenced in a study of cytomegalovirus exposure and HLA in healthy donors. The PCR employed 60 Vbeta primers together with 13 Jbeta primers. Using immunoSEQ multiplex PCR, the repertoire was profiled, and TCRdb retains in-frame clones only, with some absent. This table holds about 210,000 clones, roughly 78% found once. Sequenced sample: PBMCs. The receptors shown here come from a boy aged 10-17 years in good health and CMV-seronegative.

J is TRBJ2-2 and V is TRBV10-1; unclear D gene. The CDR3 totals 14 residues. Trimming cost V 3 bases and J 6 bases, with 11 bases left between them. Per germline, CDR1 WNHNN and CDR2 SYGVQD (reference sequence). CDR3 nucleotide sequence: TGCGCCAGCAGTGACTCCGGGTTGGCCGGGGAGCTGTTTTTT. Its protein product is CASSDSGLAGELFF.

The chain couples TRBV11-2 to TRBJ1-1; unclear D gene. The CDR3 loop spans 14 amino acids. Germline CDR1 is SGHAT and CDR2 is FQNNGV. The V gene lost 1 base and the J gene lost 5 bases, with 11 bases spanning the gap. CDR3 coding DNA: TGTGCCAGCAGCTTAGTGTCAACAAGAACTGAAGCTTTCTTT. Residues: CASSLVSTRTEAFF. Combining the CDR3 with reference TRBV11-2 and TRBJ1-1 gives the whole variable domain EAGVAQSPRYKIIEKRQSVAFWCNPISGHATLYWYQQILGQGPKLLIQFQNNGVVDDSQLPKDRFSAERLKGVDSTLKIQPAKLEDSAVYLCASSLVSTRTEAFFGQGTRLTVV.

V and J are TRBV27 and TRBJ1-1; 9 nucleotides match TRBD1. The CDR3 is 16 residues long. CDR1 MNHEY and CDR2 SMNVEV come from the germline V gene (reference sequence). V shed 0 bases, J shed 5 bases, and the junction held 7 bases outside the gene matches. CDR3 DNA sequence: TGTGCCAGCAGTTTATCCGCGGGACAGGGAAGGACTGAAGCTTTCTTT. The encoded protein is CASSLSAGQGRTEAFF.

The rearrangement uses TRBV2 and TRBJ1-4, with a tentative D call TRBD1 (6 bases). The CDR3 covers 15 residues. V was shortened by 10 bases and J by 1 base, with 16 bases between the two germline ends. Germline V gene lookup returns CDR1 SNHLY and CDR2 FYNNEI. CDR3 sequence: CATTLRTETNEKLFF. The CDR3 DNA reads TGTGCCACAACCCTCCGGACAGAAACTAATGAAAAACTGTTTTTT.

This CDR3 is CASSLGQNYGYTF. DNA of the CDR3: TGTGCCAGCAGCTTGGGACAGAACTATGGCTACACCTTC. The genes are TRBV5-4 and TRBJ1-2, with D maybe TRBD1 (5 bases). V lost 0 bases, J lost 2 bases, and 5 bases lay in between. The CDR3 covers 13 residues. Germline V lookup: CDR1 SGHNT, CDR2 YYREEE (reference sequence).

The CDR3 nucleotides are TGTGCCAGCAGCTTATGGGAGGGGGGGGTAGTTGACTACACCTTC. Amino acids: CASSLWEGGVVDYTF. The genes are TRBV7-9 and TRBJ1-2; tentative D call: TRBD1 (6 bases). Per the germline V gene, CDR1 is SEHNR and CDR2 is FQNEAQ (reference sequence). Trimming took 2 bases from V and 10 from J, leaving 20 bases between them. The CDR3 loop spans 15 amino acids.

This chain joins TRBV7-9 and TRBJ2-3, with 15 nucleotides matching TRBD2. The CDR3 is 17 amino acids. The germline gives CDR1 SEHNR, CDR2 FQNEAQ (reference sequence). V lost 4 bases and J lost 4; bases outside the gene matches: 6. Here the CDR3 reads CASSSGLAGGPADTQYF. DNA for the CDR3: TGTGCCAGCAGCTCCGGACTAGCGGGAGGGCCAGCAGATACGCAGTATTTT.

The chain carries TRBV11-3 and TRBJ2-7, with 10 bases identical to TRBD2. CDR3 length: 15 residues. The V and J ends lost 2 bases and 5 bases, in that order; junction bases with no gene match: 6. Germline V gives CDR1 SGHNT, CDR2 YENEEA. CDR3 nucleotides: TGTGCCAGCAGCTTATCCATAGCGGGGGGAAACGAGCAGTACTTC. Protein: CASSLSIAGGNEQYF.

This clone showed up just a few times. The rearrangement joins TRBV19 to TRBJ2-7; weak D call: TRBD1 (5 bases). Germline loops: CDR1 LNHDA, CDR2 SQIVND (reference sequence). V lost 3 bases, J lost 4 bases, and 16 bases lay in between. The CDR3 has 15 amino acids. The CDR3: CASSMRQGLKYEQYF. DNA of the CDR3: TGTGCCAGTAGTATGCGGCAGGGTCTAAAGTACGAGCAGTACTTC.

The chain recombines TRBV18 with TRBJ2-1; possible D gene TRBD2, 6 bases. V was cut by 3 bases and J by 4 bases, with 13 bases left in between. The germline gives CDR1 KGHSH, CDR2 LQKENI. The CDR3 has 15 residues. The DNA for the CDR3 is TGTGCCAGCTCACCGGGGACTGGCTATTACAATGAGCAGTTCTTC. This sequence encodes CASSPGTGYYNEQFF.

With respect to this clone: One end of the junction is discordant with germline, which a read error may explain. The genes are TRBV2 and TRBJ2-7; 7 bases align to TRBD1. CDR1 SNHLY and CDR2 FYNNEI come from the germline V gene. The CDR3 contains 16 residues. CDR3 residues: CASSEADRASLSEQYF. DNA of the CDR3: TGTGCCAGCAGCGAAGCCGACAGGGCAAGTCTTAGCGAGCAGTACTTC.

Comment on this clone: The same CDR3 can be traced to other DNA sequences in this sample. CDR3 coding DNA: TGTGCCAGCAGCTCAGGGGTGGGCACTGAAGCTTTCTTT. Amino acid sequence: CASSSGVGTEAFF. The chain employs TRBV7-9 and TRBJ1-1; tentatively, D is TRBD1 (6 bases). The CDR3 has 13 residues. Trimming cost V 4 bases and J 4 bases, with 10 bases left between them. Germline CDR1 is SEHNR and CDR2 is FQNEAQ (reference sequence).

The V gene is TRBV29-1, the J gene TRBJ2-3, with 14 bases lining up with TRBD2. Per the germline V gene, CDR1 is SQVTM and CDR2 is ANQGSEA. V was pared by 1 base and J by 6 bases, with 3 bases of the junction left unmatched. The CDR3 spans 15 residues. As DNA, the CDR3 is TGCAGCGTTGAAGGGGGGACTAGCGGGAGTGATACGCAGTATTTT. Translated: CSVEGGTSGSDTQYF.

V gene TRBV5-1 combines with J gene TRBJ1-1; the match to TRBD1 covers 7 bases. The CDR3 covers 15 residues. Unmatched junction bases numbered 7, after V lost 4 bases and J lost 1 base. Germline values: CDR1 SGHRS, CDR2 YFSETQ. The CDR3: CASSARQGWNTEAFF. The CDR3 nucleotides are TGCGCCAGCAGCGCCCGACAGGGATGGAACACTGAAGCTTTCTTT.

The chain combines TRBV9 with TRBJ2-2; maybe TRBD2 (6 bases). The V end was cut by 3 bases, the J end by 0 bases, with 6 bases between. The germline CDR1 and CDR2 sequences are SGDLS and YYNGEE. The length of the CDR3 is 14 residues. As DNA, the CDR3 is TGTGCCAGCAGCGCGGGAGCGAACACCGGGGAGCTGTTTTTT. This codes for CASSAGANTGELFF.

This rearrangement joins TRBV6-1 to TRBJ1-2; a weak D match, TRBD1 (6 bases). Germline values: CDR1 MNHNS, CDR2 SASEGT. Between the trimmed V and J ends, which lost 2 bases and 8 bases, there was a span of 18 bases. The CDR3 has 15 amino acids. For the CDR3, the DNA is TGTGCCAGCAGTGAAACAGGCAGGGGTGGGGACGGCTACACCTTC. As protein: CASSETGRGGDGYTF.